This T cell receptor beta chain was identified during a study of post-analysis software for immune sequencing data. Study at large: The disease courses covered relapsing-remitting, secondary progressive and progressive-relapsing multiple sclerosis. Study outcomes and limitations: Five or six TRBV segments were more frequent in patients than controls; TRBV5-6, TRBV5-1 and TRBV20-1 belonged to this group. There was significantly lower normalized Chao1 diversity in multiple sclerosis patients than in controls.

As to this clonotype: What it binds is not known.

Unique molecular identifiers tagged the TCR beta cDNA libraries. One entry per CDR3 protein, called by TCRdb with MiXCR from the PCR reads. The sample consists of 740,000 or so distinct CDR3 sequences, approximately 50% of them appearing once. From germline, CDR1 is LGHDT and CDR2 YNNKEL (reference sequence). This CDR3 is built from 17 residues. The TCR sequence derives from a girl under 18 with multiple sclerosis. The sample was blood. V gene TRBV3-1 combines with J gene TRBJ2-5, with TRBD2 identical over 11 bases. With the DNA end fitting TRBJ2-7 better, the J assignment may be wrong. CDR3 in DNA: TGTGCCAGCAGCCCCTCCCCACGACTAGCGGGGTCCAACGAGCAGTACTTC. It translates to CASSPSPRLAGSNEQYF.